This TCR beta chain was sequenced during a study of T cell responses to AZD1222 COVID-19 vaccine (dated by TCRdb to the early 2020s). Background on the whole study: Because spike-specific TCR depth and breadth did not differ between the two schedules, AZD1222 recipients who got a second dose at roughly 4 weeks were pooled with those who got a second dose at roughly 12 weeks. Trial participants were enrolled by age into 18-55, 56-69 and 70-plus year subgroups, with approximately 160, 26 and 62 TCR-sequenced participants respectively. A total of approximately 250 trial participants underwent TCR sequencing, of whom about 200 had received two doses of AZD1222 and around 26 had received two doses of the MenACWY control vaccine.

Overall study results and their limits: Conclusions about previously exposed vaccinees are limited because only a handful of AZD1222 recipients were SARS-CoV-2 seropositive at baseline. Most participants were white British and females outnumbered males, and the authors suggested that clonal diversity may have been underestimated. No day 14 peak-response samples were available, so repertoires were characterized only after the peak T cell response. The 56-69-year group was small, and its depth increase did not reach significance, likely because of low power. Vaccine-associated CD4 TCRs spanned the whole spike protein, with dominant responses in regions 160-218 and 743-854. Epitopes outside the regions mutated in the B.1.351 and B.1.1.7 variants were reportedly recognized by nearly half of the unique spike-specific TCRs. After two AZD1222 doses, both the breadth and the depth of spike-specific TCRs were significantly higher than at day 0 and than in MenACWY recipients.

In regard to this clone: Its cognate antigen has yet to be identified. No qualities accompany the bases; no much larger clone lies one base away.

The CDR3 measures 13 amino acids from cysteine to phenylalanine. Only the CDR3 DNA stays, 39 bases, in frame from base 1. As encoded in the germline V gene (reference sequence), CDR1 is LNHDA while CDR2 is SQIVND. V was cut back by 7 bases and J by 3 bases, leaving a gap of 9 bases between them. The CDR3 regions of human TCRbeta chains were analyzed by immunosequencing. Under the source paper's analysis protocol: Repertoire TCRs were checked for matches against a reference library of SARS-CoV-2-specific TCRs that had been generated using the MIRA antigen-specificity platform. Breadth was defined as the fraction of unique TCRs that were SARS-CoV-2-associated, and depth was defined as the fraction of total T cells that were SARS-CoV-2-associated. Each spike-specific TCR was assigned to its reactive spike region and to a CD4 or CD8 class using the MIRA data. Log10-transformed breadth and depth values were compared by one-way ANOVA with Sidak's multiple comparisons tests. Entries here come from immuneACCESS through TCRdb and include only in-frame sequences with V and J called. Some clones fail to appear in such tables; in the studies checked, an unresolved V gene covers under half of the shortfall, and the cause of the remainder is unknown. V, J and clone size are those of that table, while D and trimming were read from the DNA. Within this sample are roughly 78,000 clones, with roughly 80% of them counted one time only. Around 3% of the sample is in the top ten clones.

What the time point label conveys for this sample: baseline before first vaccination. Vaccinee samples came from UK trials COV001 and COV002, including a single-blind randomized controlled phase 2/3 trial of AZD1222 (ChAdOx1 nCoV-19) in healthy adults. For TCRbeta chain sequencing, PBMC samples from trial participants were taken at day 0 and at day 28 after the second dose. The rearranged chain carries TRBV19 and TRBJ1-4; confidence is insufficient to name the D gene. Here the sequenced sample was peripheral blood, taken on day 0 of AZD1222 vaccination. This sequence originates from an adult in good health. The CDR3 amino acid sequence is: CASKDRANEKLFF. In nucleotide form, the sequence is TGTGCCAGTAAGGATAGAGCTAATGAAAAACTGTTTTTT.